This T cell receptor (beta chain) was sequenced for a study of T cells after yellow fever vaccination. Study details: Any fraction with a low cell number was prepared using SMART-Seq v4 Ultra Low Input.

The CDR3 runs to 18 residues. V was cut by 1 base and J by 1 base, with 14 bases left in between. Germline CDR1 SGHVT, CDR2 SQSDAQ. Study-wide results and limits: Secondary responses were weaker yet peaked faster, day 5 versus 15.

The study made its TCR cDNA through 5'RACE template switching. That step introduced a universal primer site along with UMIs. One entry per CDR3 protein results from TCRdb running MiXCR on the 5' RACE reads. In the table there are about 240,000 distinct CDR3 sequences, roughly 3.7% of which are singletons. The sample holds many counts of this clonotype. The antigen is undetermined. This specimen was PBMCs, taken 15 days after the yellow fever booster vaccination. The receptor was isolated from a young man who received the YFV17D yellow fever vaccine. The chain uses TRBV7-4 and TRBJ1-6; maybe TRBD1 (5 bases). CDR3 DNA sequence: TGTGCCAGCAGCTTAGATACTCAGGGCGTTTCCTATAATTCACCCCTCCACTTT. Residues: CASSLDTQGVSYNSPLHF.